The source of this T cell receptor beta chain is a study of metastatic and nonmetastatic thyroid tumors. About the research overall: Repertoire data that came from the blood and tumor or nodule tissue of malignant and benign thyroid patients were compared.

No treatment had been given to any patient before thyroid surgery. Overall study results and limits: The reported finding was significantly higher TCR beta diversity in malignant thyroid tumors relative to benign nodules, in blood and tumor.

Germline V gene data show CDR1 as MDHEN and CDR2 as SYDVKM. The CDR3 has 12 residues. V gave up 5 bases and J gave up 12 bases; unmatched junction bases: 6. Original methodology: What underpinned the distant-metastasis classifier for papillary thyroid cancer was the set of CDR3 differences across clinicopathological groups. TCRdb redid the clone calls on the PCR reads using MiXCR. The V and J calls were not made by the authors but by TCRdb's processing. The data show fewer than 40,000 clones, with under 40% seen just once and about 16% held by the top ten. A few counts support this clone. Antigen unknown.

The sample taken for sequencing was tumor tissue. The chain carries TRBV28 and TRBJ2-1; TRBD2 matches 8 bases. The receptor was isolated from a female donor with papillary thyroid cancer or a benign thyroid nodule (not recorded which). Some clones in this sample may be carry-over from other donors' samples. The CDR3 DNA reads as TGTGCCAGCAGTCCTCTTAGCGGGGCGCAGTTCTTC. Amino acid sequence: CASSPLSGAQFF. The entire variable domain, with the rest obtained from reference TRBV28 and TRBJ2-1, is as follows: DVKVTQSSRYLVKRTGEKVFLECVQDMDHENMFWYRQDPGLGLRLIYFSYDVKMKEKGDIPEGYSVSREKKERFSLILESASTNQTSMYLCASSPLSGAQFFGPGTRLTVL.